The sequence of this TCR beta chain was determined in a study of blood T cell repertoires in COVID-19. As for the study in general: Whether acute or convalescent, the COVID-19 samples came from the United States, Italy and Spain. Sample material is recorded as cDNA or gDNA derived from T cells, B-cell-depleted T cells, or PBMCs.

As handled by the study authors: Amplification from reference gene primers served as the basis for estimated nucleated cell counts. TCRdb keeps only in-frame clones here, not all; method: immunoSEQ multiplex PCR. The DNA was the basis for D and trimming; V, J and clone size are from that table. The sample includes fewer than 150,000 clones, over 65% of them seen just once. The receptor comes from a woman in her forties with acute or convalescent COVID-19. Input material: peripheral blood.

The CDR3 reads CAWKLKVAGKGYTF. The CDR3 region has the DNA TGTGCCTGGAAATTAAAGGTGGCAGGGAAGGGCTACACCTTC. The chain has TRBV30 and TRBJ1-2; possibly TRBD1 for D (5 bases). Trimming removed 4 bases from V and 8 bases from J, with 20 bases in between. The CDR3 extends over 14 amino acids. Germline CDR1 is GTSNPN and CDR2 is SVGIG (reference sequence).